This TCR beta chain was profiled in a study of blood T cell repertoires in COVID-19. About the study: Donors in the United States, Italy and Spain gave samples during acute or convalescent COVID-19. PBMCs, B-cell-depleted T cells, or T cells were the source of the cDNA or gDNA that made up the material.

This clone has only a few counts. Original data processing: The assay estimated nucleated cells by amplifying reference gene primers. Only in-frame clones appear in the TCRdb table, and some are missing; sequencing was by immunoSEQ multiplex PCR. V and J calls and clone size are those listed in that table; D and trimming were worked out from the DNA. The profile shows 220,000 or so clones, around 82% of them singletons. This CDR3 comprises 14 residues. Germline-derived CDR1 and CDR2 are MDHEN and SYDVKM. V was pared by 4 bases and J by 4 bases, with 3 bases of the junction left unmatched. The sequenced material came from peripheral blood. The receptor comes from a woman in her 70s with acute or convalescent COVID-19. The V gene is TRBV28, the J gene TRBJ2-3; the match to TRBD2 covers 9 bases. The chain's CDR3 is CASSWTSEADTQYF. The CDR3 nucleotides read TGTGCCAGCAGTTGGACTAGCGAGGCAGATACGCAGTATTTT. The complete variable domain, with remaining parts taken from reference TRBV28 and TRBJ2-3, reads DVKVTQSSRYLVKRTGEKVFLECVQDMDHENMFWYRQDPGLGLRLIYFSYDVKMKEKGDIPEGYSVSREKKERFSLILESASTNQTSMYLCASSWTSEADTQYFGPGTRLTVL.